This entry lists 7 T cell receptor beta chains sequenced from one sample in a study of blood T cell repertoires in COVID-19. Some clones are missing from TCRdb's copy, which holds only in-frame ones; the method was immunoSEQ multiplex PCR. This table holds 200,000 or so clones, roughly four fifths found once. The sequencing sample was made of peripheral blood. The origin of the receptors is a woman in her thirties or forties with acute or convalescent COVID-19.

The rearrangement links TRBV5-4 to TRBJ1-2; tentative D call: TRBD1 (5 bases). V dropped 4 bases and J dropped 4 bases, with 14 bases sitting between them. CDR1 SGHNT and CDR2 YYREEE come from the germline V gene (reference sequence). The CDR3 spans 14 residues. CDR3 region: CASSHSGGGYGYTF. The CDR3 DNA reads TGTGCCAGCAGCCATAGTGGGGGGGGCTATGGCTACACCTTC.

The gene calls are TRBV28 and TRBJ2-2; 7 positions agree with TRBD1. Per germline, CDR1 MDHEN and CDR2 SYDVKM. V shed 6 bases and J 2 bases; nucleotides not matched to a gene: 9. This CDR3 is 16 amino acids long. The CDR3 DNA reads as TGTGCCAGCAGAAGAGGGGGCCAGGGCAACACCGGGGAGCTGTTTTTT. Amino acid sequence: CASRRGGQGNTGELFF.

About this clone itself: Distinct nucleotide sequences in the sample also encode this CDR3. The CDR3 reads CASSSPGGNTGELFF. CDR3 nucleotides: TGTGCCAGCAGTTCCCCGGGAGGGAACACCGGGGAGCTGTTTTTT. V is TRBV28 and J is TRBJ2-2; 7 bases line up with TRBD2. Per the germline V gene, CDR1 is MDHEN and CDR2 is SYDVKM. The CDR3 loop spans 15 amino acids. The junction had 3 bases not matched to a gene; V was cut back by 4 bases and J by 1 base.

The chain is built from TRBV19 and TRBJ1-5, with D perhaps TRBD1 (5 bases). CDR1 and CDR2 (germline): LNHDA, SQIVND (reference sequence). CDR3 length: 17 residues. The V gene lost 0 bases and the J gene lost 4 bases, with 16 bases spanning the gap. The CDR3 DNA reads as TGTGCCAGTAGTATAGATCTAGCGGGGGGAAGGAATCAGCCCCAGCATTTT. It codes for CASSIDLAGGRNQPQHF.

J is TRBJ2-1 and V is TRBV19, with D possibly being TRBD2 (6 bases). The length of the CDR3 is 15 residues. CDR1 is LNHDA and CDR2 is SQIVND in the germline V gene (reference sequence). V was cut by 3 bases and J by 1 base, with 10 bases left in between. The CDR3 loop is CASSIAGISYNEQFF. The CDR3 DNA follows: TGTGCCAGTAGTATCGCGGGGATTTCCTACAATGAGCAGTTCTTC.

The CDR3 DNA sequence: TGTGCCAGCTCACCACCGTGGACTGCAATAAACACTGAAGCTTTCTTT. Its translation is CASSPPWTAINTEAFF. The V call is TRBV18, the J call TRBJ1-1; no clear D gene. Trimming stripped 0 bases from V and 2 bases from J, with 13 bases between. Germline V gives CDR1 KGHSH, CDR2 LQKENI. This CDR3 has 16 amino acids.

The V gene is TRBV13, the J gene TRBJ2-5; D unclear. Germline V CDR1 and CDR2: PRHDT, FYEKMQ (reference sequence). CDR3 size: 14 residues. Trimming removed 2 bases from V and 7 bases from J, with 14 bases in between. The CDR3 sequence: CASSLSGEFGTQYF. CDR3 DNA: TGTGCCAGCAGCTTAAGTGGAGAGTTCGGGACCCAGTACTTC.